A selection of T cell receptor beta chains follows, all from one sample in a study of T cell responses to AZD1222 COVID-19 vaccine. Only in-frame clones appear in the TCRdb table, and some are missing; sequencing was by immunoSEQ multiplex PCR. The sample holds around 220,000 clones, 94% seen once. This specimen was peripheral blood, taken 28 days after the second dose of the MenACWY control vaccine. The receptors stem from an adult who received the MenACWY meningococcal vaccine as a control. Both conserved end residues are part of each CDR3. A D gene is named only where the DNA matches it firmly. A clone size is listed for some rows: how often the clone was seen (once, few, many), or a class if it is expanded.

abundance: .
v_gene: TRBV3-1/TRBV3-2
j_gene: TRBJ1-6
d_gene: .
CDR3nt: TGTGCCAGCAGCCAATTGGGGAATTCACCCCTCCACTTT
CDR3aa: CASSQLGNSPLHF

abundance: .
v_gene: TRBV29-1
j_gene: TRBJ2-7
d_gene: TRBD1
CDR3nt: TGCAGCGTTGAGGATGGTGACGAGACAGGGGTCGAGCAGTACTTC
CDR3aa: CSVEDGDETGVEQYF

abundance: .
v_gene: TRBV19
j_gene: TRBJ2-1
d_gene: TRBD2
CDR3nt: TGTGCCAGTAGTATGGCCGGGACTAGCGGGAGTAATGAGCAGTTCTTC
CDR3aa: CASSMAGTSGSNEQFF

abundance: .
v_gene: TRBV28
j_gene: TRBJ1-1
d_gene: .
CDR3nt: TGTGCCAGCAGTTTATACGCCGAGGGAACTGAAGCTTTCTTT
CDR3aa: CASSLYAEGTEAFF

abundance: .
v_gene: TRBV2
j_gene: TRBJ2-3
d_gene: .
CDR3nt: TGTGCCAGCAGTGATTCTTCAAGCGGTGATACGCAGTATTTT
CDR3aa: CASSDSSSGDTQYF

abundance: .
v_gene: TRBV5-1
j_gene: TRBJ2-1
d_gene: TRBD2
CDR3nt: TGCGCCAGCAGCCTACTAGCGGGAGGTAGTAATGAGCAGTTCTTC
CDR3aa: CASSLLAGGSNEQFF

abundance: .
v_gene: TRBV7-2
j_gene: TRBJ1-2
d_gene: .
CDR3nt: TGTGCCAGCAGCTCCCAGCTGCTCTATGGCTACACCTTC
CDR3aa: CASSSQLLYGYTF

abundance: once
v_gene: TRBV19
j_gene: TRBJ1-4
d_gene: .
CDR3nt: TGTGCCAGTATCCCCAGGGGCCACCTGCCGGGAGAAAAACTGTTTTTT
CDR3aa: CASIPRGHLPGEKLFF

abundance: .
v_gene: TRBV7-2
j_gene: TRBJ2-5
d_gene: .
CDR3nt: TGTGCCAGCAGCTTAGTTGTAGGGGCGGGAAAAGAGACCCAGTACTTC
CDR3aa: CASSLVVGAGKETQYF

abundance: .
v_gene: TRBV18
j_gene: TRBJ2-1
d_gene: TRBD2
CDR3nt: TGTGCCAGCTCACCTCTCGGGCGGGCGGGGACTAGCTCCTACAATGAGCAGTTCTTC
CDR3aa: CASSPLGRAGTSSYNEQFF

abundance: .
v_gene: TRBV3-1/TRBV3-2
j_gene: TRBJ1-2
d_gene: TRBD1
CDR3nt: TGTGCCAGCAGCCAAAAGACTAGGGACAGGGGTGGCTACACCTTC
CDR3aa: CASSQKTRDRGGYTF

abundance: .
v_gene: TRBV5-1
j_gene: TRBJ2-7
d_gene: TRBD1
CDR3nt: TGCGCCAGCAGCTTGGTAGGACAGGGGGTCGGTGAGCAGTACTTC
CDR3aa: CASSLVGQGVGEQYF

abundance: .
v_gene: TRBV7-2
j_gene: TRBJ1-2
d_gene: .
CDR3nt: TGTGCCAGCAGCTTGGCGCCGGGTGCGGGCTACACCTTC
CDR3aa: CASSLAPGAGYTF

abundance: once
v_gene: TRBV5-1
j_gene: TRBJ1-2
d_gene: .
CDR3nt: TGCGCCAGCAGCGAAGAAACCGGGCGTCCCGACCGCTACACCTTC
CDR3aa: CASSEETGRPDRYTF

abundance: .
v_gene: TRBV2
j_gene: TRBJ2-5
d_gene: .
CDR3nt: TGTGCCAGCAGGGCGATGGCCACCCAAGAGACCCAGTACTTC
CDR3aa: CASRAMATQETQYF